The T cell receptor beta chain under discussion was sequenced for a study of molecular identifiers for immune sequencing clone quantification. The study, taken as a whole, reports: Clones above 20 RNA copies held over 98% of effector molecules, under 1% in naive cells.

The CDR3 runs 13 residues. The V end was cut by 5 bases, the J end by 4 bases, with 11 bases between. CDR1 is SGHVS, CDR2 FQNEAQ, per germline. Previously reported methods and listed TCR primers produced the bulk TCR libraries. TCRdb re-called the PCR reads with MiXCR, one entry per CDR3 protein. The repertoire holds approximately 550,000 distinct CDR3 sequences, under 30% seen once, with around 0.79% in the top ten. A few counts support this clonotype. The antigen is unknown. Source material for naive CD8 libraries was roughly 18,000 to 1,000,000 sorted cells, with 10%, 30% or 50% RNA. Sorting defined naive CD8 T cells as CD8+CD4-CCR7+CD45RA+.

The sequenced sample was naive CD8+ T cells from blood, with Jurkat cell RNA spiked in. Subset defined: FACS-sorted CD8+CD4-CCR7+CD45RA+ naive T cells. This receptor was identified in a human donor in good health. Some libraries in this study had Jurkat cell RNA spiked in. This chain connects TRBV7-8 to TRBJ1-1; D gene uncertain. The CDR3 coding sequence is TGTGCCAGCAGCAGAAGTTCGATCACTGAAGCTTTCTTT. Translation: CASSRSSITEAFF.